This T cell receptor beta chain derives from a study of T cell changes during pregnancy in multiple sclerosis. The repertoire was sequenced with immunoSEQ multiplex PCR; TCRdb's copy has only in-frame clones and lacks some. The sample has 40,000 or so clones; 90% are singletons. CDR1 MGHDK and CDR2 SYGVNS come from the germline V gene. V was clipped by 8 bases and J by 6 bases, with 25 bases between them. The CDR3 spans 16 residues. The chain joins TRBV25-1 to TRBJ1-1, with D possibly TRBD1 on 6 matching bases. Here the sequenced sample was CD4+ T cells from peripheral blood mononuclear cells, taken in the third trimester of pregnancy. This TCR was recovered from a female donor with multiple sclerosis, enrolled in a pregnancy study. Written as DNA, the CDR3 is TGTGCCAGCCGGAAAAGTGGGACATCTGCACGGGCTGAAGCTTTCTTT. Translating it yields CASRKSGTSARAEAFF.